One sample yielded the 28 T cell receptor beta chains listed below, sequenced in a study of cytomegalovirus exposure and HLA in healthy donors (dated by TCRdb to about 2017). The method behind the library was the immunoSEQ multiplex PCR assay. For the multiplex PCR, a mixture combining 60 forward primers for TCR Vbeta segments and 13 reverse primers for TCR Jbeta segments was used. In TCRdb, the immuneACCESS table is reduced to in-frame sequences with V and J assigned. These tables do not hold every clone; where another copy was compared, an unresolved V gene accounts for under half, and the others remain unexplained. This sample is represented by approximately 190,000 clones; roughly 84% of them were singletons. The top ten clones comprise approximately 2.4% of the sample. The sample was PBMCs. The origin of the receptors is a woman in her fifties or sixties in good health and CMV-seropositive.

The chain combines TRBV7-3 with TRBJ2-7, with a tentative D call TRBD1 (6 bases). Germline V lookup: CDR1 SGHTA, CDR2 FQGTGA. The CDR3 totals 14 residues. Trimming took 4 bases from V and 5 from J, leaving 15 bases between them. CDR3 residues: CASSSVAGDHEQYF. The CDR3 coding sequence is TGTGCCAGCAGCTCGGTCGCAGGGGACCACGAGCAGTACTTC.

This clone was seen more than once but under ten times. The rearrangement uses TRBV6-5 and TRBJ2-1, with a tentative D call TRBD2 (5 bases). CDR1 and CDR2 (germline): MNHEY, SVGAGI. V shed 2 bases and J shed 9 bases, with 17 bases lying between them. CDR3 length equals 15 residues. In DNA form, the CDR3 reads TGTGCCAGCAGTTACCCCTCGGACGGGGTAGGTGAGCAGTTCTTC. Translating gives CASSYPSDGVGEQFF.

The chain uses TRBV7-3 and TRBJ1-3; TRBD1 might be the D (5 bases). The CDR3 loop spans 16 amino acids. CDR1 and CDR2 from the germline V gene are SGHTA and FQGTGA. V dropped 1 base and J dropped 0 bases, with 10 bases sitting between them. The CDR3 spells CASSLMGPSSGNTIYF. CDR3 DNA: TGTGCCAGCAGCTTAATGGGGCCGAGCTCTGGAAACACCATATATTTT.

The chain combines TRBV6-5 with TRBJ1-4, with a tentative D call TRBD1 (5 bases). In germline, CDR1 is MNHEY, CDR2 SVGAGI. The CDR3 extends over 15 amino acids. V was shortened by 6 bases and J by 2 bases, with 13 bases between the two germline ends. CDR3 nucleotides: TGTGCCAGCAGGAAAGGGGTGGGGACTAATGAAAAACTGTTTTTT. It yields the protein CASRKGVGTNEKLFF.

V is TRBV5-1 and J is TRBJ2-7; TRBD1 aligns across 11 bases. The V and J ends lost 4 bases and 0 bases, in that order; junction bases with no gene match: 9. Germline CDR1 SGHRS, CDR2 YFSETQ. The CDR3 contains 17 residues. CDR3 in DNA: TGCGCCAGCAGCAAAAGGGGGGGGACAGGGGGCTCCTACGAGCAGTACTTC. Translated: CASSKRGGTGGSYEQYF.

V usage is TRBV11-1 and J usage is TRBJ2-7; D possibly corresponds to TRBD1 (5 bases). Germline CDR1 reads SGHAT; CDR2 reads FQDESV (reference sequence). V was clipped by 3 bases and J by 5 bases, with 11 bases between them. The CDR3 sequence is 13 residues long. The CDR3 region is CASSLSRVHEQYF. The CDR3 DNA follows: TGTGCCAGCAGCTTGAGCAGGGTCCACGAGCAGTACTTC. Full variable domain (remainder filled in from reference TRBV11-1 and TRBJ2-7): EAEVAQSPRYKITEKSQAVAFWCDPISGHATLYWYRQILGQGPELLVQFQDESVVDDSQLPKDRFSAERLKGVDSTLKIQPAELGDSAMYLCASSLSRVHEQYFGPGTRLTVT.

The chain couples TRBV28 to TRBJ1-1; D possibly corresponds to TRBD1 (6 bases). The germline gives CDR1 MDHEN, CDR2 SYDVKM. The V gene lost 7 bases and the J gene lost 3 bases, with 15 bases spanning the gap. CDR3 size: 14 residues. This CDR3 is CASTPAGEYTEAFF. The DNA for the CDR3 is TGTGCCAGCACCCCCGCAGGGGAATACACTGAAGCTTTCTTT.

The rearrangement uses TRBV5-4 and TRBJ2-6, with a possible D match to TRBD1 (7 bases). From germline, CDR1 is SGHNT and CDR2 YYREEE (reference sequence). V was shortened by 0 bases and J by 3 bases, with 16 bases between the two germline ends. The CDR3 has 18 residues. CDR3 in amino acids: CASSLGQGGVLGANVLTF. CDR3 DNA: TGTGCCAGCAGCTTGGGACAGGGAGGTGTACTTGGGGCCAACGTCCTGACTTTC.

V is TRBV5-1 and J is TRBJ2-1; 7 positions match TRBD2. Trimming took 1 base from V and 4 from J; bases not matched to a gene: 8. CDR1 is SGHRS, CDR2 YFSETQ, per germline. The CDR3 runs to 16 residues. This CDR3 is CASSLPSGVQYNEQFF. The DNA for the CDR3 is TGCGCCAGCAGCTTGCCCAGCGGGGTACAATACAATGAGCAGTTCTTC.

The chain uses TRBV28 and TRBJ1-2; TRBD1 matches at 7 bases. V lost 6 bases and J lost 6; bases outside the gene matches: 10. This CDR3 is built from 14 residues. Germline V gives CDR1 MDHEN, CDR2 SYDVKM. The chain's CDR3 is CASSTTGYLDGYTF. CDR3 bases: TGTGCCAGCAGCACGACAGGGTATTTGGATGGCTACACCTTC.

The chain links TRBV4-3 to TRBJ2-1, with 8 positions matching TRBD2. V lost 4 bases and J lost 7; bases outside the gene matches: 6. Germline loops: CDR1 LGHNA, CDR2 YSLEER. The CDR3 runs to 14 residues. CDR3 in amino acids: CASSPGSGENEQFF. CDR3 DNA sequence: TGCGCCAGCAGCCCAGGTAGCGGGGAGAATGAGCAGTTCTTC.

This chain's CDR3 is CASKESSSYNSPLHF. The CDR3 DNA reads as TGTGCCAGTAAGGAGTCGAGCTCCTATAATTCACCCCTCCACTTT. The rearrangement links TRBV19 to TRBJ1-6; D gene uncertain. This CDR3 spans 15 amino acids. Germline CDR1 is LNHDA and CDR2 is SQIVND (reference sequence). Trimming pared 7 bases from V and 0 bases from J, leaving 10 bases between. Full variable domain (rest looked up from reference TRBV19 and TRBJ1-6): DGGITQSPKYLFRKEGQNVTLSCEQNLNHDAMYWYRQDPGQGLRLIYYSQIVNDFQKGDIAEGYSVSREKKESFPLTVTSAQKNPTAFYLCASKESSSYNSPLHFGNGTRLTVT.

The CDR3 coding sequence is TGTGCCTGGAGTGCGGCAGGGAAAAATTCACCCCTCCACTTT. It yields the protein CAWSAAGKNSPLHF. V is TRBV30 and J is TRBJ1-6, with D perhaps matching TRBD1 (5 bases). Germline V gene lookup returns CDR1 GTSNPN and CDR2 SVGIG (reference sequence). The ends were cut back, 1 base at V and 7 bases at J, with 11 bases in the middle. The CDR3 loop spans 14 amino acids.

The chain's CDR3 is CASSYSGQGTDTQYF. Here the CDR3 DNA reads TGTGCCAGCAGTTACTCGGGACAGGGAACAGATACGCAGTATTTT. The J gene is TRBJ2-3, the V gene TRBV6-5, with 9 bases fitting TRBD1. The CDR3 loop spans 15 amino acids. Trimming removed 0 bases from V and 3 bases from J; junction bases left unmatched: 1. Per the germline V gene, CDR1 is MNHEY and CDR2 is SVGAGI.

V usage is TRBV4-1 and J usage is TRBJ1-3, with 8 bases identical to TRBD1. Trimming took 7 bases from V and 3 from J; bases not matched to a gene: 8. Looked up from germline, CDR1 is MGHRA and CDR2 is YSYEKL. The CDR3 is 15 amino acids. The DNA for the CDR3 is TGCGCCAGCACCTCGGACAGGGCGCTTGGAAACACCATATATTTT. This encodes CASTSDRALGNTIYF.

Of note for this clone: This specimen includes other DNA sequences encoding the same CDR3. This sequence joins TRBV5-4 and TRBJ2-7; 9 bases are a match to TRBD1. Looked up from germline, CDR1 is SGHNT and CDR2 is YYREEE (reference sequence). The CDR3 contains 15 residues. V lost 0 bases to trimming and J lost 4 bases; unmatched junction nucleotides: 5. In DNA form, the CDR3 reads TGTGCCAGCAGCTTGGCCGGGACAGGGTTATACGAGCAGTACTTC. Residues: CASSLAGTGLYEQYF. The complete variable domain, with remaining parts taken from reference TRBV5-4 and TRBJ2-7, reads ETGVTQSPTHLIKTRGQQVTLRCSSQSGHNTVSWYQQALGQGPQFIFQYYREEENGRGNFPPRFSGLQFPNYSSELNVNALELDDSALYLCASSLAGTGLYEQYFGPGTRLTVT.

The CDR3 region is CASSGQGLETQYF. In nucleotides, the CDR3 is TGTGCCAGCAGTGGACAGGGGTTAGAGACCCAGTACTTC. The chain is built from TRBV6-1 and TRBJ2-5; TRBD1 matches 8 bases. The germline CDR1 and CDR2 sequences are MNHNS and SASEGT. This CDR3 region has 13 residues. Germline trimming cut 4 bases from V and 4 bases from J; bases unmatched to any gene: 2.

This chain uses TRBV4-1 with TRBJ2-3; TRBD1 aligns across 8 bases. Trimming at V came to 1 base and at J to 5 bases, leaving 8 bases not matched to a gene. This CDR3 is built from 16 residues. From germline, CDR1 is MGHRA and CDR2 YSYEKL. CDR3 region: CASSQVEGQGEDTQYF. In nucleotides, the CDR3 is TGCGCCAGCAGCCAAGTTGAAGGACAGGGTGAAGATACGCAGTATTTT.

This clone was found a few times. The chain has TRBV5-4 and TRBJ2-6, with 7 nucleotides matching TRBD1. Germline-derived CDR1 and CDR2 are SGHNT and YYREEE (reference sequence). This CDR3 comprises 16 residues. The V segment lost 4 bases and the J segment 0 bases; nucleotides outside the gene matches: 4. CDR3 sequence: CASSGQVNSGANVLTF. DNA of the CDR3: TGTGCCAGCAGCGGACAGGTTAACTCTGGGGCCAACGTCCTGACTTTC. The variable domain in full, with the rest retrieved from reference TRBV5-4 and TRBJ2-6, is ETGVTQSPTHLIKTRGQQVTLRCSSQSGHNTVSWYQQALGQGPQFIFQYYREEENGRGNFPPRFSGLQFPNYSSELNVNALELDDSALYLCASSGQVNSGANVLTFGAGSRLTVL.

The V and J genes are TRBV19 and TRBJ2-5, with 8 bases lining up with TRBD1. V was pared by 7 bases and J by 2 bases, with 3 bases of the junction left unmatched. The CDR3 covers 13 residues. In germline, CDR1 is LNHDA, CDR2 SQIVND (reference sequence). This CDR3 reads CASKDRAQETQYF. The CDR3 bases are TGTGCCAGTAAGGACAGGGCGCAAGAGACCCAGTACTTC.

V and J are TRBV11-1 and TRBJ2-3; tentative D call: TRBD2 (5 bases). Per germline, CDR1 SGHAT and CDR2 FQDESV (reference sequence). CDR3 length: 15 amino acids. Between the trimmed V and J ends, which lost 2 bases and 5 bases, there was a span of 14 bases. The CDR3 spells CASSLMILEGDTQYF. The CDR3, as DNA: TGTGCCAGCAGCTTAATGATACTAGAGGGAGATACGCAGTATTTT.

This chain connects TRBV10-3 to TRBJ2-5; maybe TRBD1 (6 bases). V was cut by 4 bases and J by 0 bases, with 9 bases left in between. Germline V gives CDR1 ENHRY, CDR2 SYGVKD. This CDR3 is 14 amino acids long. CDR3 sequence reads: CAISGGGDQETQYF. As DNA, the CDR3 is TGTGCCATCAGTGGAGGGGGAGACCAAGAGACCCAGTACTTC.

Of note for this clone: A read error may produce the germline difference seen at one junction end. This rearrangement joins TRBV7-9 to TRBJ1-1; D is unclear. Per the germline V gene, CDR1 is SEHNR and CDR2 is FQNEAQ (reference sequence). The CDR3 extends over 13 amino acids. DNA for the CDR3: TGTGCCAGCAGGTTAGATGGGAGCACTGAAGCTTTCTTT. Translated: CASRLDGSTEAFF.

The rearrangement joins TRBV4-2 to TRBJ1-2; the D gene is possibly TRBD1 (6 bases). Trimming removed 5 bases at V and 4 bases at J, with 14 bases between. The CDR3 is 14 residues long. Germline CDR1 reads LGHNA; CDR2 reads YNFKEQ. The CDR3 here is CASSFLQGRYGYTF. The DNA for the CDR3 is TGTGCCAGCAGCTTCCTACAGGGACGCTATGGCTACACCTTC.

This clone occurred once. The rearrangement joins TRBV2 to TRBJ1-5; no definite D call. The CDR3 consists of 16 residues. V was cut by 5 bases and J by 2 bases, with 16 bases left in between. Germline V CDR1 and CDR2: SNHLY, FYNNEI. The CDR3 loop is CASSSRPAAGNQPQHF. CDR3 nucleotide sequence: TGTGCCAGCAGTTCCAGACCCGCCGCGGGCAATCAGCCCCAGCATTTT.

With respect to this clone: An end of the junction differs from the germline gene, which may be a read error. The chain employs TRBV7-7 and TRBJ2-3, with a possible D match to TRBD2 (6 bases). Germline CDR1 reads SSHAT; CDR2 reads FNYEAQ (reference sequence). The CDR3 sequence is 15 residues long. This CDR3 reads CASSFGGGSTDTQYF. The CDR3 DNA sequence: TGTGCTAGCAGCTTTGGTGGGGGGAGCACAGATACGCAGTATTTT.

This clone was seen only once. The chain is built from TRBV6-1 and TRBJ1-2; possibly TRBD1 for D (6 bases). This CDR3 region has 13 residues. Trimming left V 6 bases short and J 6 bases short, with 14 bases between. CDR1 is MNHNS, CDR2 SASEGT, per germline. The CDR3 sequence: CASRDTGRDGYTF. The CDR3 coding sequence is TGTGCCAGCAGAGACACAGGGAGGGATGGCTACACCTTC.

V gene TRBV5-4 combines with J gene TRBJ1-2, with a possible D match to TRBD1 (6 bases). The CDR3 has 14 residues. Trimming removed 4 bases at V and 5 bases at J, with 15 bases between. The germline CDR1 and CDR2 sequences are SGHNT and YYREEE (reference sequence). The CDR3 sequence is CASSQDQQGYGYTF. The CDR3 DNA reads as TGTGCCAGCAGCCAAGATCAACAGGGATATGGCTACACCTTC.